What follows describes a single T cell receptor (beta chain). The CDR3 is 14 residues long. CDR1 SGDLS and CDR2 YYNGEE come from the germline V gene. V was clipped by 1 base and J by 8 bases; unmatched bases: 6. Time point specified: 2014-2015 season, pre-vaccination. Libraries were prepared by immunoSEQ multiplex PCR; TCRdb keeps only in-frame clonotypes and omits some of them. Found here are 7,500 to 10,000 clones, roughly 85% of them singletons; the top ten hold approximately 3%. This sample is drawn from a study of follicular helper T cells after annual influenza vaccination. This clonotype originated in an adult who received the influenza vaccine. Material: CXCR5+ CD38- circulating T follicular helper cells from blood, obtained on the day of influenza vaccination. Subset defined: circulating Tfh, non-naive CD4+CXCR5+PD-1+ (ICOS+CD38+ or ICOS-CD38-). The chain recombines TRBV9 with TRBJ1-2; 9 positions agree with TRBD1. The CDR3 region has the DNA TGTGCCAGCAGCGTATCCGAAGGACAGGGGGGCTACACCTTC. Amino acids: CASSVSEGQGGYTF.